The sequence of this TCR beta chain was determined in a study of technical replicates of blood from a handful of donors. CDR3 length: 18 residues. Germline loops: CDR1 MDHEN, CDR2 SYDVKM. Trimming removed 2 bases from V and 6 bases from J; junction bases left unmatched: 11. TCRdb's copy holds only in-frame clones and misses some; the assay was immunoSEQ multiplex PCR. Of about 80,000 clones listed, more than 85% are singletons. J is TRBJ2-7 and V is TRBV28; TRBD2 matches at 15 bases. This receptor was identified in a human donor in good health. Sequencing input: T cells isolated from PBMCs. The CDR3 sequence: CASSLGGLAGGWAGEQYF. DNA for the CDR3: TGTGCCAGCAGTTTAGGGGGACTAGCGGGAGGATGGGCTGGCGAGCAGTACTTC.